This T cell receptor beta chain is from a study of T cell clonality in common variable immunodeficiency. Trimming cost V 3 bases and J 1 base; bases outside gene matches: 2. The V gene's germline CDR1 is DFQATT and CDR2 SNEGSKA (reference sequence). This CDR3 is built from 17 residues. Findings and caveats of the study: Compared with healthy controls, CVID subjects showed increased TCRbeta clonality, mostly in about a third. Common variable immunodeficiency TCR beta sequences reportedly had fewer deletions and N-nucleotide insertions.

For at least one year, all CVID subjects received replacement immunoglobulin. Each donor provided about 5 to 9 ml of heparinized whole blood. This clone came up many times. The antigen remains undetermined. The read falls 3 residues short of the CDR3 end, and the missing part is taken from the germline J gene. Clones were read by immunoSEQ multiplex PCR, and TCRdb kept only the in-frame ones, dropping some. This sample shows around 24,000 clones and no singletons; 24% rests with the ten largest. This clonotype originated in a human donor with common variable immunodeficiency. Sequenced material: peripheral blood mononuclear cells. This sequence joins TRBV20-1 and TRBJ2-2, with TRBD2 identical over 16 bases. CDR3 loop: CSARGLAGGLNTGELFF. The sequenced CDR3 bases are TGCAGTGCTAGGGGACTAGCGGGGGGGCTGAACACCGGGGAG.